A selection of T cell receptor beta chains follows, all from one sample in a study of cytomegalovirus exposure and HLA in healthy donors. Measured with immunoSEQ multiplex PCR; TCRdb has only the in-frame clones, and not every one. The sample consists of roughly 70,000 clones, more than 95% of them appearing once. What was sequenced was PBMCs. Every receptor here comes from a man younger than 35 in good health and CMV-seronegative. CDR3s include the opening cysteine and the closing phenylalanine or tryptophan. Fields, in order: clone size, V gene, J gene, D gene, CDR3 DNA, CDR3 protein. The D gene is left open where the match is weak. The listing skips clone size in some rows; elsewhere it reads once, few, many or a size class.

>few|TRBV5-4|TRBJ2-7|-
TGTGCCAGCAGCTCTACCTACGAGCAGTACTTC
CASSSTYEQYF
>-|TRBV5-1|TRBJ1-1|TRBD1
TGCGCCAGCAGCGGGCGACAGGGAACGAACACTGAAGCTTTCTTT
CASSGRQGTNTEAFF
>-|TRBV2|TRBJ1-6|TRBD1
TGTGCCAGCAAGGACAGGGGTACGAATTCACCCCTCCACTTT
CASKDRGTNSPLHF
>-|TRBV10-2|TRBJ1-1|TRBD1
TGCGCCAGCAGTGACCCAGGACAGGGGGCTTTAAGAGCTTTCTTT
CASSDPGQGALRAFF
>-|TRBV10-3|TRBJ1-2|TRBD1
TGTGCCATCAGTGAGTCCCAACAGACAGGGTTTGGCTACACCTTC
CAISESQQTGFGYTF
>-|TRBV19|TRBJ2-1|TRBD2
TGTGCCAGTACCGATAGCGGGAGGTGGGATAATAATGAGCAGTTCTTC
CASTDSGRWDNNEQFF
>-|TRBV6-9|TRBJ2-5|TRBD1
TGTGCCAGCTTCAGGGGGATCGAGGAGACCCAGTACTTC
CASFRGIEETQYF
>-|TRBV9|TRBJ2-1|-
TGTGCCAGCAGCATCGGACTCGACTACAATGAGCAGTTCTTC
CASSIGLDYNEQFF
>-|TRBV10-3|TRBJ2-7|TRBD1
TGTGCCATCAGGGACACCGGGACAGGGGGCCTCGAGCAGTACTTC
CAIRDTGTGGLEQYF
>-|TRBV28|TRBJ1-1|-
TGTGCCAGCACCCGCTCAACGGGGGGTCAGAACACTGAAGCTTTCTTT
CASTRSTGGQNTEAFF
>-|TRBV11-3|TRBJ2-1|-
TGTGCCAGCAGCTTAGGAGCTAGTTCAAATGAGCAGTTCTTC
CASSLGASSNEQFF
>-|TRBV14|TRBJ1-1|TRBD1
TGTGCCAGCAGCCGGGACAGGGTTTCTGAAGCTTTCTTT
CASSRDRVSEAFF
>-|TRBV18|TRBJ2-7|TRBD2
TGTGCCAGCTCACCACCCCAGCGGGAGGCCTACGAGCAGTACTTC
CASSPPQREAYEQYF
>-|TRBV18|TRBJ2-1|TRBD2
TGTGCCAGCTCACCACCTCGCGGGGGGAATCTTAATGAGCAGTTCTTC
CASSPPRGGNLNEQFF
>-|TRBV5-1|TRBJ2-1|TRBD1
TGCGCCAGCAGCTCAGGGACAGCAACCTACAATGAGCAGTTCTTC
CASSSGTATYNEQFF
>once|TRBV9|TRBJ2-3|-
TGTGCCAGCAGCGTAGGAGGGAGGCCAACAGATACGCAGTATTTT
CASSVGGRPTDTQYF
>-|TRBV20-1|TRBJ2-1|-
TGCAGTGCCAAGTGGGACTATGAGCAGTTCTTC
CSAKWDYEQFF
>-|TRBV19|TRBJ1-6|-
TGTGCCAGTAGTATGGGGCAGGGGTACTCACCCCTCCACTTT
CASSMGQGYSPLHF
>-|TRBV2|TRBJ2-2|-
TGTGCCAGCAGTGAAGGAGGTTTAGGGGCAGTCATCACCGGGGAGCTGTTTTTT
CASSEGGLGAVITGELFF
>-|TRBV2|TRBJ1-3|TRBD1
TGTGCCAGCAACCGGGAGGGACAGGGAAACACCATATATTTT
CASNREGQGNTIYF
>-|TRBV27|TRBJ2-5|-
TGTGCCAGCAGTTTATTACAGGGCCAAGAGACCCAGTACTTC
CASSLLQGQETQYF
>-|TRBV30|TRBJ2-7|TRBD2
TGTGCCTGGAGTGTAGTGACTAGCGGATTCTACGAGCAGTACTTC
CAWSVVTSGFYEQYF
>-|TRBV27|TRBJ2-1|-
TGTGCCAGCAGTTTAGCGACAGAGCACAATGAGCAGTTCTTC
CASSLATEHNEQFF
>-|TRBV19|TRBJ1-5|-
TGTGCCAGTAGTGCGACAGTTAGCAATCAGCCCCAGCATTTT
CASSATVSNQPQHF
>-|TRBV19|TRBJ2-3|-
TGTGCCAGTAGTATGACACTTCTTGGGGATACGCAGTATTTT
CASSMTLLGDTQYF
>-|TRBV2|TRBJ2-7|-
TGTGCCAGCAGCCCCGTGTCCTACGAGCAGTACTTC
CASSPVSYEQYF
>-|TRBV7-9|TRBJ1-1|TRBD1
TGTGCCAGCAGCTCCTTCACCGGGACAGCGGTCGAAGCTTTCTTT
CASSSFTGTAVEAFF